A single sample is the source of the 27 T cell receptor beta chains below, sequenced in a study of control samples from healthy donors and cancer patients. Profiling relied on immunoSEQ multiplex PCR, and the TCRdb table lists in-frame clones only, not all of them. The sample consists of 150,000 to 180,000 clones, roughly 94% of them appearing once. The sample was blood. The origin of the receptors is a middle-aged man in good health.

This chain links TRBV4-3 with TRBJ2-1, with 12 bases matching TRBD2. This CDR3 is built from 15 residues. CDR1 and CDR2 (germline): LGHNA, YSLEER. Trimming cost V 2 bases and J 10 bases; bases outside gene matches: 6. The CDR3 DNA sequence: TGCGCCAGCAGCCAAAGACTAGCGGGGGCGAGGGAGCAGTTCTTC. Encoded protein: CASSQRLAGAREQFF.

The rearrangement uses TRBV19 and TRBJ1-5; D is undetermined. The CDR3 has 12 amino acids. Germline CDR1 reads LNHDA; CDR2 reads SQIVND (reference sequence). V was clipped by 5 bases and J by 3 bases, with 5 bases between them. CDR3 nucleotides: TGTGCCAGTAGTGGGAACAATCAGCCCCAGCATTTT. Its translation is CASSGNNQPQHF. Variable domain in full (rest from reference TRBV19 and TRBJ1-5): DGGITQSPKYLFRKEGQNVTLSCEQNLNHDAMYWYRQDPGQGLRLIYYSQIVNDFQKGDIAEGYSVSREKKESFPLTVTSAQKNPTAFYLCASSGNNQPQHFGDGTRLSIL.

The V call is TRBV4-1, the J call TRBJ2-5; D possibly uses TRBD1 or TRBD2 (6 bases each). The V gene's germline CDR1 is MGHRA and CDR2 YSYEKL. CDR3 length: 13 residues. The V and J ends lost 2 bases and 5 bases respectively, with 9 bases between them. CDR3 sequence reads: CASSQWRGETQYF. CDR3 bases: TGCGCCAGCAGCCAATGGAGGGGGGAGACCCAGTACTTC.

The chain combines TRBV7-2 with TRBJ1-5; D perhaps matches TRBD1 (5 bases). The CDR3 has 15 amino acids. Germline CDR1 is SGHTA and CDR2 is FQGNSA. V lost 3 bases, J lost 5 bases, and 14 bases lay in between. For the CDR3, the DNA is TGTGCCAGCAGCTTCCAGGGATCGGGGGATCAGCCCCAGCATTTT. It yields the protein CASSFQGSGDQPQHF.

The V gene is TRBV20-1, the J gene TRBJ1-2; maybe TRBD1 (5 bases). The CDR3 length is 13 residues. Trimming shortened V by 3 bases and J by 7 bases, and 15 bases separated the two germline ends. Germline V gene sequence: CDR1 DFQATT, CDR2 SNEGSKA (reference sequence). Here the CDR3 DNA reads TGCAGTGCTAGTTCCGGGGCTCGTGGTGGCTACACCTTC. It is translated as CSASSGARGGYTF.

The chain has TRBV5-1 and TRBJ1-4; no firm D call. Germline CDR1 is SGHRS and CDR2 is YFSETQ. Between the trimmed V and J ends, which lost 0 bases and 3 bases, there was a span of 3 bases. The CDR3 is 13 residues long. The CDR3 region has the DNA TGCGCCAGCAGCTTGGCTCCTAATGAAAAACTGTTTTTT. Its translation: CASSLAPNEKLFF.

This clone was detected only once. This chain connects TRBV7-9 to TRBJ1-2; a weak D match, TRBD1 (6 bases). This CDR3 has 16 residues. Trimming pared 4 bases from V and 7 bases from J, leaving 22 bases between. Germline CDR1 SEHNR, CDR2 FQNEAQ (reference sequence). Written as DNA, the CDR3 is TGTGCCAGCAGCTCCACCCTTACGACAGGAAAGGGTGGCTACACCTTC. Protein sequence: CASSSTLTTGKGGYTF. Together with reference TRBV7-9 and TRBJ1-2, the CDR3 gives the full variable domain: DTGVSQNPRHKITKRGQNVTFRCDPISEHNRLYWYRQTLGQGPEFLTYFQNEAQLEKSRLLSDRFSAERPKGSFSTLEIQRTEQGDSAMYLCASSSTLTTGKGGYTFGSGTRLTVV.

This sequence joins TRBV5-1 and TRBJ1-2; D remains ambiguous. Trimming stripped 1 base from V and 1 base from J, with 8 bases between. The V gene's germline CDR1 is SGHRS and CDR2 YFSETQ. The length of the CDR3 is 14 residues. CDR3 bases: TGCGCCAGCAGCTTGTACGGGGATAACTATGGCTACACCTTC. Encoded protein: CASSLYGDNYGYTF.

This chain links TRBV5-8 with TRBJ2-7, with 9 bases matching TRBD1. CDR3 length: 15 residues. Germline CDR1 SGHTS, CDR2 YDEGEE. The V and J ends lost 0 bases and 0 bases, in that order; junction bases with no gene match: 1. The DNA for the CDR3 is TGTGCCAGCAGCTTGGGGACAGGGGCCTCCTACGAGCAGTACTTC. Encoded protein: CASSLGTGASYEQYF.

This chain joins TRBV9 and TRBJ2-5; D is perhaps TRBD2 (6 bases). Looked up from germline, CDR1 is SGDLS and CDR2 is YYNGEE. The CDR3 is 15 amino acids. V was cut by 0 bases and J by 1 base, with 10 bases left in between. The CDR3 loop reads CASSVGLAAQETQYF. CDR3 nucleotide sequence: TGTGCCAGCAGCGTAGGGTTAGCGGCCCAAGAGACCCAGTACTTC. The full variable domain, its missing parts supplied by reference TRBV9 and TRBJ2-5, is DSGVTQTPKHLITATGQRVTLRCSPRSGDLSVYWYQQSLDQGLQFLIQYYNGEERAKGNILERFSAQQFPDLHSELNLSSLELGDSALYFCASSVGLAAQETQYFGPGTRLLVL.

The gene calls are TRBV5-1 and TRBJ2-7, with D possibly TRBD1 on 6 matching bases. Germline V gives CDR1 SGHRS, CDR2 YFSETQ. With 4 bases removed from V and 0 bases from J, the gap between germline ends came to 17 bases. CDR3 size: 16 residues. CDR3 protein: CASSATGTGHSYEQYF. The CDR3 coding sequence is TGCGCCAGCAGCGCGACCGGGACGGGACACTCCTACGAGCAGTACTTC.

The V and J genes are TRBV5-1 and TRBJ1-4; TRBD1 matches at 8 bases. The germline gives CDR1 SGHRS, CDR2 YFSETQ. Germline trimming cut 2 bases from V and 2 bases from J; bases unmatched to any gene: 2. The CDR3 covers 15 residues. The CDR3 nucleotides are TGCGCCAGCAGCTTAACAGGGGGGACTAATGAAAAACTGTTTTTT. This encodes CASSLTGGTNEKLFF.

This chain connects TRBV7-2 to TRBJ2-5; no clear D gene. The ends were cut back, 1 base at V and 2 bases at J, with 5 bases in the middle. The length of the CDR3 is 13 residues. Looked up from germline, CDR1 is SGHTA and CDR2 is FQGNSA. The CDR3 sequence: CASSLGQQETQYF. In nucleotides, the CDR3 is TGTGCCAGCAGCTTAGGCCAGCAAGAGACCCAGTACTTC. Drawing the rest from reference TRBV7-2 and TRBJ2-5, the complete variable domain is GAGVSQSPSNKVTEKGKDVELRCDPISGHTALYWYRQSLGQGLEFLIYFQGNSAPDKSGLPSDRFSAERTGGSVSTLTIQRTQQEDSAVYLCASSLGQQETQYFGPGTRLLVL.

The chain links TRBV28 to TRBJ2-7; D not certain. Per germline, CDR1 MDHEN and CDR2 SYDVKM. The CDR3 covers 13 residues. The germline V and J ends were trimmed by 3 bases and 2 bases, with 8 bases remaining between them. This CDR3 is CASSLQSAYEQYF. In DNA, the CDR3 is TGTGCCAGCAGTTTGCAGAGTGCCTACGAGCAGTACTTC.

The V gene is TRBV7-2, the J gene TRBJ1-3; TRBD1 aligns across 9 bases. From germline, CDR1 is SGHTA and CDR2 FQGNSA. This CDR3 comprises 15 residues. With V trimmed by 1 base and J by 4 bases, 2 bases remained unmatched. The CDR3 here is CASSLGTGEGNTIYF. The CDR3, as DNA: TGTGCCAGCAGCTTAGGGACAGGGGAGGGAAACACCATATATTTT.

V and J are TRBV7-9 and TRBJ1-6, with D perhaps TRBD1 (6 bases). CDR1 and CDR2 (germline): SEHNR, FQNEAQ (reference sequence). The CDR3 extends over 18 amino acids. The V gene lost 5 bases and the J gene lost 6 bases, with 23 bases spanning the gap. The DNA for the CDR3 is TGTGCCAGCAGCGCCCCGCCTTCGGGACATCAAATTAATTCACCCCTCCACTTT. Protein product: CASSAPPSGHQINSPLHF.

V gene TRBV3-1 (or the pseudogene TRBV3-2) combines with J gene TRBJ2-3; D remains ambiguous. The CDR3 is made up of 14 amino acids. Germline CDR1 LGHDT, CDR2 YNNKEL (reference sequence). The V and J ends lost 4 bases and 0 bases respectively, with 8 bases between them. The CDR3 region has the DNA TGTGCCAGCAGCCCCCGGGCAAGCACAGATACGCAGTATTTT. Amino acid sequence: CASSPRASTDTQYF.

This chain joins TRBV7-9 and TRBJ1-1; D is unclear. Trimming pared 3 bases from V and 1 base from J, leaving 9 bases between. CDR3 length: 14 residues. The germline V gene has CDR1 SEHNR and CDR2 FQNEAQ (reference sequence). The CDR3 protein is CASSLLLENTEAFF. The CDR3 bases are TGTGCCAGCAGCTTGTTGCTTGAGAACACTGAAGCTTTCTTT.

This chain links TRBV20-1 with TRBJ1-1; 7 nucleotides agree with TRBD1. V shed 3 bases and J 4 bases; nucleotides not matched to a gene: 14. Germline values: CDR1 DFQATT, CDR2 SNEGSKA (reference sequence). The CDR3 is 16 residues long. DNA for the CDR3: TGCAGTGCTAGTGGGCTAGGAGGGGGCGGTGGCACTGAAGCTTTCTTT. This codes for CSASGLGGGGGTEAFF.

This clone was detected only once. This rearrangement joins TRBV7-9 to TRBJ1-1, with unresolved D. Trimming took off 5 bases at V and 4 bases at J, with 11 bases between the two ends. The CDR3 is made up of 13 amino acids. Germline CDR1 reads SEHNR; CDR2 reads FQNEAQ (reference sequence). The CDR3 is CASSAQRGTEAFF. In nucleotides, the CDR3 is TGTGCCAGCAGCGCCCAAAGAGGCACTGAAGCTTTCTTT.

The rearrangement joins TRBV3-1 (or the pseudogene TRBV3-2) to TRBJ2-7; no clear D gene. Germline values: CDR1 LGHDT, CDR2 YNNKEL (reference sequence). Between the trimmed V and J ends, which lost 4 bases and 4 bases, there was a span of 5 bases. The CDR3 has 11 residues. The CDR3 DNA is TGTGCCAGCAGCCGGAGATACGAGCAGTACTTC. Amino acids: CASSRRYEQYF.

The chain links TRBV18 to TRBJ1-4; unclear D gene. Germline lookup yields CDR1 KGHSH and CDR2 LQKENI. V was clipped by 3 bases and J by 7 bases, with 12 bases between them. The CDR3 is 14 residues long. CDR3 sequence: CASSPEGRPEKLFF. CDR3 DNA sequence: TGTGCCAGCTCACCGGAAGGCAGACCTGAAAAACTGTTTTTT.

This rearrangement joins TRBV19 to TRBJ1-1; D gene ambiguous. With 1 base removed from V and 3 bases from J, the gap between germline ends came to 12 bases. Germline CDR1 LNHDA, CDR2 SQIVND (reference sequence). This CDR3 spans 15 amino acids. DNA of the CDR3: TGTGCCAGTAGTATAGGGCTGGGTGTGGACACTGAAGCTTTCTTT. Its translation: CASSIGLGVDTEAFF.

The genes are TRBV30 and TRBJ1-5, with a possible D match to TRBD1 (6 bases). The CDR3 has 14 amino acids. V dropped 3 bases and J dropped 5 bases, with 14 bases sitting between them. Germline-derived CDR1 and CDR2 are GTSNPN and SVGIG (reference sequence). The CDR3 loop is CAWSGGGRDQPQHF. CDR3 sequence (DNA): TGTGCCTGGAGCGGGGGGGGCCGCGATCAGCCCCAGCATTTT.

The rearrangement uses TRBV11-2 and TRBJ1-3; D perhaps matches TRBD1 (6 bases). Trimming left V 5 bases short and J 4 bases short, with 15 bases between. The CDR3 totals 15 residues. CDR1 and CDR2 from the germline V gene are SGHAT and FQNNGV. The CDR3 DNA is TGTGCCAGCAGCCTTGGCTGGGGGCCGGGAAACACCATATATTTT. Translated: CASSLGWGPGNTIYF.

The V and J genes are TRBV14 and TRBJ2-7; no clear D. Trimming left V 3 bases short and J 7 bases short, with 16 bases between. The germline CDR1 and CDR2 sequences are SGHDN and FVKESK. The CDR3 spans 14 residues. The CDR3 region is CASSHIFSPLEQYF. DNA for the CDR3: TGTGCCAGCAGCCATATTTTTAGCCCCTTGGAGCAGTACTTC.

DNA of the CDR3: TGTGCCAGCAGCTCATACCCGGGACAGGGGAACACCGGGGAGCTGTTTTTT. This encodes CASSSYPGQGNTGELFF. The rearrangement links TRBV7-6 to TRBJ2-2, with 9 positions matching TRBD1. The trim removed 4 bases at V and 1 base at J, leaving 7 bases unmatched. The CDR3 spans 17 residues. Germline CDR1 reads SGHVS; CDR2 reads FNYEAQ.